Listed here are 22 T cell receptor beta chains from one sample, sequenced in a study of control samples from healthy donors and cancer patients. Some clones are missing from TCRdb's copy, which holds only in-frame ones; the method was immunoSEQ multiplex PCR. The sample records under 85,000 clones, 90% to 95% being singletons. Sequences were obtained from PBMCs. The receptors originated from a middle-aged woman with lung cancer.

CDR3 nucleotides: TGTGCCAGCAGCTTAGGCGCCCAGATGGGAACTGAAGCTTTCTTT. Protein product: CASSLGAQMGTEAFF. The chain uses TRBV7-9 and TRBJ1-1; D gene ambiguous. The CDR3 runs to 15 residues. V was pared by 1 base and J by 5 bases, with 14 bases between. The V gene's germline CDR1 is SEHNR and CDR2 FQNEAQ (reference sequence).

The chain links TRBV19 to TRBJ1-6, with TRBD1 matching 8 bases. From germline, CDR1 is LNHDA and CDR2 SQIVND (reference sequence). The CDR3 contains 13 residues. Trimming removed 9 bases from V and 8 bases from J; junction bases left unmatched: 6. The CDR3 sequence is CASAGQGYSPLHF. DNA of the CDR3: TGTGCCAGCGCTGGACAGGGTTATTCACCCCTCCACTTT. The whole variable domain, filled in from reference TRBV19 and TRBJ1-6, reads DGGITQSPKYLFRKEGQNVTLSCEQNLNHDAMYWYRQDPGQGLRLIYYSQIVNDFQKGDIAEGYSVSREKKESFPLTVTSAQKNPTAFYLCASAGQGYSPLHFGNGTRLTVT.

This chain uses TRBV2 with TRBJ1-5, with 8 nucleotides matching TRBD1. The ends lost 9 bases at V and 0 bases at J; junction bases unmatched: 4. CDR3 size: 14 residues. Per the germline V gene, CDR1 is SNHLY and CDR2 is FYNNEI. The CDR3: CASADRVSNQPQHF. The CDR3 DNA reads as TGTGCCAGTGCGGACAGGGTTAGCAATCAGCCCCAGCATTTT.

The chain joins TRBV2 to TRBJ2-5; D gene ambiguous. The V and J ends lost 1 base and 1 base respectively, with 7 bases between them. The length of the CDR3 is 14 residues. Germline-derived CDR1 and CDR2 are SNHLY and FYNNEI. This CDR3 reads CASSEEIVQETQYF. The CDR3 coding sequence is TGTGCCAGCAGTGAAGAGATTGTCCAAGAGACCCAGTACTTC.

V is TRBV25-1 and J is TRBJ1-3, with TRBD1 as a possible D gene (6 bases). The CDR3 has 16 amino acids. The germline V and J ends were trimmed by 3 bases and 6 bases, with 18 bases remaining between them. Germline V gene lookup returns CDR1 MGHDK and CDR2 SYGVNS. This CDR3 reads CASSDYGQSDINTIYF. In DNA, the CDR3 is TGTGCCAGCAGTGACTACGGACAGTCAGATATAAACACCATATATTTT.

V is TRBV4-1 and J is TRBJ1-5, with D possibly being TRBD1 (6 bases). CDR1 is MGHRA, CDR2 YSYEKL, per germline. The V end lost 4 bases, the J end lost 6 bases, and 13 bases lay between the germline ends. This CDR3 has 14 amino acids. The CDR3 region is CASSPGEGGQPQHF. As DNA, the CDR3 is TGCGCCAGCAGCCCAGGGGAGGGCGGTCAGCCCCAGCATTTT.

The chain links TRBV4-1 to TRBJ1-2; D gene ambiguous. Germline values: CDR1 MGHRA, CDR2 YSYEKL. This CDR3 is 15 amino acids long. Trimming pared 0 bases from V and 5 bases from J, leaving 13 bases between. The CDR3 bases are TGCGCCAGCAGCCAAGATCGGAGCGAGCCGTATGGCTACACCTTC. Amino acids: CASSQDRSEPYGYTF.

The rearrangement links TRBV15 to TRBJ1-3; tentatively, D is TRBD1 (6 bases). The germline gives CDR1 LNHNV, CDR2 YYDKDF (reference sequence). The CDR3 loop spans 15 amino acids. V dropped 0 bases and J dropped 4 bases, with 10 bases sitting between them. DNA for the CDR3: TGTGCCACCAGCAGAGATCCGGGGGCCGGAAACACCATATATTTT. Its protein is CATSRDPGAGNTIYF.

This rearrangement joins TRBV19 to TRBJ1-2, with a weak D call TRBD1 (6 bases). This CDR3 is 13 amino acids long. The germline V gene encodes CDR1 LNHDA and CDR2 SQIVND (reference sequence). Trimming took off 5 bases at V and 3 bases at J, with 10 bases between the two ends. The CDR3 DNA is TGTGCCAGTAGTTCCTGGACAGACTATGGCTACACCTTC. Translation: CASSSWTDYGYTF.

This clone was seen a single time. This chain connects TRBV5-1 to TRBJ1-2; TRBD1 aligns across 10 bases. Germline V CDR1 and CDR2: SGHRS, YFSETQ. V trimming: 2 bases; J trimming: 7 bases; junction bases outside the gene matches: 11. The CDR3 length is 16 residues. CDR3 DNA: TGCGCCAGCAGCTTAGCCCCTGACAGGGGGCAAGGTGGCTACACCTTC. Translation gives CASSLAPDRGQGGYTF.

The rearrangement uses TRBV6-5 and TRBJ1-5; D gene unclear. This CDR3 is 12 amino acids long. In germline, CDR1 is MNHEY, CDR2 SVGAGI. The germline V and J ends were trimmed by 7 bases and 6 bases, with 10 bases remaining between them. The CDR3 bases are TGTGCCAGCACGGAGGGTTTTCAGCCCCAGCATTTT. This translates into CASTEGFQPQHF.

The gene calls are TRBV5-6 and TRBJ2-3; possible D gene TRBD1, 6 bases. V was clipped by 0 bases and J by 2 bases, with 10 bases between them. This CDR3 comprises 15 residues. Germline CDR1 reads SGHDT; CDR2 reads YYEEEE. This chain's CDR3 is CASSLGTEITDTQYF. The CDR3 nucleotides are TGTGCCAGCAGCTTGGGGACAGAAATCACAGATACGCAGTATTTT.

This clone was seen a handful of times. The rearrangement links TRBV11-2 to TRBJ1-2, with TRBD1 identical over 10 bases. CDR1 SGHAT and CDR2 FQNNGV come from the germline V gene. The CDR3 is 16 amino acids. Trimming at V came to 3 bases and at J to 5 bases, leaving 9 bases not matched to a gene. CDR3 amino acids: CASSFFLRDRGYGYTF. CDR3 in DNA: TGTGCCAGCAGCTTCTTCCTCCGGGACAGGGGTTATGGCTACACCTTC.

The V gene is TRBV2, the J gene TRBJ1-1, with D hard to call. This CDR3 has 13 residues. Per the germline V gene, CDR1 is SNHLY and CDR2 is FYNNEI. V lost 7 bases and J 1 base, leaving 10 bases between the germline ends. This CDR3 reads CASTDAWNTEAFF. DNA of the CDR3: TGTGCCAGCACCGACGCCTGGAACACTGAAGCTTTCTTT.

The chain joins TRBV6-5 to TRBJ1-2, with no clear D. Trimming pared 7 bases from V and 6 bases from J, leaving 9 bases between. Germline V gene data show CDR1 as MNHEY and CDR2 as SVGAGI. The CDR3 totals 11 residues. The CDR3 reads CASTDGNGYTF. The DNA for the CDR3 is TGTGCCAGCACCGACGGCAATGGCTACACCTTC.

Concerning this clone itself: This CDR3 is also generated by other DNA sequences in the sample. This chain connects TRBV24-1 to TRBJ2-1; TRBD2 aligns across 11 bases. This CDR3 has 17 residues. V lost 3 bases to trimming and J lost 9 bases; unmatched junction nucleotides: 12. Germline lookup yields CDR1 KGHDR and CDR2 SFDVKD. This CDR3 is CATSDPFLSGGAGEQFF. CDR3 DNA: TGTGCCACCAGTGATCCATTCCTTAGCGGGGGGGCGGGTGAGCAGTTCTTC.

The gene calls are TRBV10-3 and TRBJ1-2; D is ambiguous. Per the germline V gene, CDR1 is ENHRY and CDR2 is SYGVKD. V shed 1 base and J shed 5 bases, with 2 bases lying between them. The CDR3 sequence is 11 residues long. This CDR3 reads CAISELYGYTF. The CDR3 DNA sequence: TGTGCCATCAGTGAGTTGTATGGCTACACCTTC.

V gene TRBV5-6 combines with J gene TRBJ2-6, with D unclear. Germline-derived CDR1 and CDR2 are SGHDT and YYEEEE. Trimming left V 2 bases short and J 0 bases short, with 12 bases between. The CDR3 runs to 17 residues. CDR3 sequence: CASSFSQTSSGANVLTF. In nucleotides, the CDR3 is TGTGCCAGCAGCTTCTCGCAGACGAGCTCTGGGGCCAACGTCCTGACTTTC.

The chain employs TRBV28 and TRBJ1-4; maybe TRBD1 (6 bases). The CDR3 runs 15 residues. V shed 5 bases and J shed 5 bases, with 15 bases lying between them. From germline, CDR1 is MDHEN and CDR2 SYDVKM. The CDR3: CASSMDSLSNEKLFF. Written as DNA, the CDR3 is TGTGCCAGCAGTATGGACAGTTTATCAAATGAAAAACTGTTTTTT.

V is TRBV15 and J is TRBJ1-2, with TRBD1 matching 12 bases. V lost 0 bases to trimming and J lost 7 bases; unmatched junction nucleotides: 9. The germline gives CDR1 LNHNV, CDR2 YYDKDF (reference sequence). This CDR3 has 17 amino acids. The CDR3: CATSRDPGTGGYSGYTF. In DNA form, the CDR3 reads TGTGCCACCAGCAGAGATCCCGGGACAGGGGGCTATTCTGGCTACACCTTC. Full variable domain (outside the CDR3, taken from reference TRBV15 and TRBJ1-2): DAMVIQNPRYQVTQFGKPVTLSCSQTLNHNVMYWYQQKSSQAPKLLFHYYDKDFNNEADTPDNFQSRRPNTSFCFLDIRSPGLGDTAMYLCATSRDPGTGGYSGYTFGSGTRLTVV.

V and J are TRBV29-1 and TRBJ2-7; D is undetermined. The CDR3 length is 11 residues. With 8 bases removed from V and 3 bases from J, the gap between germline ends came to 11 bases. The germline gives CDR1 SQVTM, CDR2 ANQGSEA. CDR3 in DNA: TGCAGCCTCCTAATTGGCTACGAGCAGTACTTC. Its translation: CSLLIGYEQYF.

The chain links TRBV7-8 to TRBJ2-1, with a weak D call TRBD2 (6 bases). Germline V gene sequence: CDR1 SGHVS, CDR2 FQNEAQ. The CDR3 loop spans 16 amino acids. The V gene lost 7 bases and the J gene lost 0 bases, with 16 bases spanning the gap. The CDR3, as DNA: TGTGCCAGCACCCCCGGGACTCGGGGCTCCTACAATGAGCAGTTCTTC. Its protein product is CASTPGTRGSYNEQFF.